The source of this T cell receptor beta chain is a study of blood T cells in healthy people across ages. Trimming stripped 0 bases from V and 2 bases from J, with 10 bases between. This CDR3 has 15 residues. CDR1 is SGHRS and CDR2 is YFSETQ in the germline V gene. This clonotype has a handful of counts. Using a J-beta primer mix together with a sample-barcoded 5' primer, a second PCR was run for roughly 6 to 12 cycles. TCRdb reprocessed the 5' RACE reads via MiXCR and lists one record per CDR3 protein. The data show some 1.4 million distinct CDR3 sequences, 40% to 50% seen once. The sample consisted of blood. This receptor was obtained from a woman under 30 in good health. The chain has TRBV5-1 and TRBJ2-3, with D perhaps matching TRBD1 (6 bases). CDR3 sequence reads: CASSLVGQHTDTQYF. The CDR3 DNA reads TGCGCCAGCAGCTTGGTTGGACAGCACACAGATACGCAGTATTTT. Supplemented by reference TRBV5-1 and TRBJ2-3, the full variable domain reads KAGVTQTPRYLIKTRGQQVTLSCSPISGHRSVSWYQQTPGQGLQFLFEYFSETQRNKGNFPGRFSGRQFSNSRSEMNVSTLELGDSALYLCASSLVGQHTDTQYFGPGTRLTVL.